This TCR beta chain appears in the sequencing data of a study of shared T cell receptors in the human thymus. Clones were read by immunoSEQ multiplex PCR, and TCRdb kept only the in-frame ones, dropping some. The sample yields roughly 700,000 clones, roughly 90% seen once. Another study also made use of these data, one on human thymus T cells.

Sequencing was performed on thymocytes. The TCR comes from a boy less than two years old with a congenital heart defect.

DNA of the CDR3: TGTGCCAGCAGGGCTAGCGGGAGGATTGCCACCGGGGAGCTGTTTTTT. It encodes CASRASGRIATGELFF. The V call is TRBV27, the J call TRBJ2-2, with 11 bases fitting TRBD2. The J segment lost 4 bases and the V segment lost 6 bases, leaving 7 bases of the junction unmatched. The CDR3 has 16 residues. Germline V gives CDR1 MNHEY, CDR2 SMNVEV (reference sequence).